The clone carrying this T cell receptor (beta chain) has at least ten counts. Germline CDR1 is SGHRS and CDR2 is YFSETQ. Trimming at V came to 2 bases and at J to 7 bases, leaving 9 bases not matched to a gene. The CDR3 is 16 residues long. The sample comes from a study of neurological immune-mediated disorders. Study at large: The roughly 35 multiple sclerosis patients comprised around 31 that were relapsing-remitting and 3 that were secondary progressive.

Synthesis of cDNA was accomplished via 5'RACE employing 10-nucleotide random UMIs. TCRdb independently ran MiXCR on the 5' RACE reads; one entry per CDR3 protein. The table shows some 95,000 distinct CDR3 sequences, with 3% to 4% occurring only once. The sequence came from a woman between 18 and 30 years old with multiple sclerosis. Material for sequencing was PBMCs. V gene TRBV5-1 combines with J gene TRBJ1-6; 7 bases fit TRBD1. For the CDR3, the DNA is TGCGCCAGCAGCTTAAGAGGGGGCCAGGGGAATTCACCCCTCCACTTT. Translation: CASSLRGGQGNSPLHF.